Each of the 4 T cell receptor beta chains below was sequenced from the same sample in a study of T-cell memory formation after mild COVID-19. TCRdb analysed the 5' RACE reads with MiXCR anew, one entry per CDR3 protein. The data show around 200,000 distinct CDR3 sequences, roughly 23% seen once. The sample comprised PBMCs or a T cell subset sorted from them (not recorded which). These receptors originate from an adult woman who had mild COVID-19 (a few samples of this study predate the infection). Cell type and time point are not known.

The chain employs TRBV7-2 and TRBJ2-2; TRBD2 aligns across 10 bases. Per the germline V gene, CDR1 is SGHTA and CDR2 is FQGNSA. The CDR3 is 15 residues long. V was clipped by 5 bases and J by 1 base; unmatched bases: 1. CDR3 residues: CASSPSGGNTGELFF. In nucleotides, the CDR3 is TGTGCCAGCAGCCCTAGCGGGGGGAACACCGGGGAGCTGTTTTTT. Looking up the rest from reference TRBV7-2 and TRBJ2-2 gives the full variable domain: GAGVSQSPSNKVTEKGKDVELRCDPISGHTALYWYRQSLGQGLEFLIYFQGNSAPDKSGLPSDRFSAERTGGSVSTLTIQRTQQEDSAVYLCASSPSGGNTGELFFGEGSRLTVL.

The chain has TRBV12-3 or TRBV12-4 and TRBJ1-2, with D maybe TRBD1 (5 bases). This CDR3 is 13 amino acids long. Trimming removed 4 bases at V and 8 bases at J, with 14 bases between. In DNA, the CDR3 is TGTGCCAGCAGTTCGAGGGTCTGGGACGGCTACACCTTC. This translates into CASSSRVWDGYTF.

This chain uses TRBV15 with TRBJ1-1; 7 positions match TRBD1. Per the germline V gene, CDR1 is LNHNV and CDR2 is YYDKDF (reference sequence). Losses at the gene ends were 2 bases for V and 1 base for J; bases not matched to a gene: 4. The CDR3 spans 15 residues. For the CDR3, the DNA is TGTGCCACCAGCAGAAGGGACAGCGCGAACACTGAAGCTTTCTTT. Translating it yields CATSRRDSANTEAFF. The full variable domain, in which reference TRBV15 and TRBJ1-1 provide the parts outside the CDR3, is DAMVIQNPRYQVTQFGKPVTLSCSQTLNHNVMYWYQQKSSQAPKLLFHYYDKDFNNEADTPDNFQSRRPNTSFCFLDIRSPGLGDTAMYLCATSRRDSANTEAFFGQGTRLTVV.

The genes are TRBV4-3 and TRBJ2-1; D unclear. Germline V gene data show CDR1 as LGHNA and CDR2 as YSLEER. CDR3 length: 14 amino acids. The V end lost 3 bases, the J end lost 8 bases, and 14 bases lay between the germline ends. CDR3 sequence: CASSHFTASDEQFF. In DNA form, the CDR3 reads TGCGCCAGCAGCCATTTTACGGCGTCAGATGAGCAGTTCTTC.